This T cell receptor (beta chain) was found in a study of blood T cell repertoires in COVID-19. Across the whole study: The United States, Italy and Spain were the sources of the acute and convalescent COVID-19 samples.

Enrolled during active infection, Seattle patients were then followed longitudinally. Authors' processing steps: Reference gene primer amplification gave estimated nucleated cell counts. Repertoires were generated with immunoSEQ multiplex PCR, while TCRdb's copy carries only in-frame clones and drops some. For V, J and clone size, that table is used; D and trimming come from the DNA. The sample yields about 300,000 clones, roughly nine tenths seen once. The source of this sequence is a woman aged 25 to 45 with COVID-19, enrolled during active disease. The sample consisted of peripheral blood.

The CDR3 protein is CASSQSQGQKGYGYTF. The CDR3 nucleotides read TGTGCCAGCAGCCAATCCCAGGGGCAGAAGGGCTATGGCTACACCTTC. The V and J genes are TRBV3-1 (or the pseudogene TRBV3-2) and TRBJ1-2; TRBD1 might be the D (6 bases). The germline V and J ends were trimmed by 2 bases and 4 bases, with 17 bases remaining between them. CDR3 length: 16 residues. Germline assignment: CDR1 LGHDT and CDR2 YNNKEL (reference sequence).